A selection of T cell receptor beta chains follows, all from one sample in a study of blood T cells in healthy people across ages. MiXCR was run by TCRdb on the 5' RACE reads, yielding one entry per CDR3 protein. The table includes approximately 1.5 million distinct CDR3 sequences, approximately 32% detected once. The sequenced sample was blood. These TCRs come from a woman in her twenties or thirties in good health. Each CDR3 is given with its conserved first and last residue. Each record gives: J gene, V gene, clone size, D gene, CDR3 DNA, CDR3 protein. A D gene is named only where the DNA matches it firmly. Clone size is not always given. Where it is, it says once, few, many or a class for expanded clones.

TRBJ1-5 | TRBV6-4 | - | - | TGTGCCAGCAGCACGGCTAGCAATCAGCCCCAGCATTTT | CASSTASNQPQHF
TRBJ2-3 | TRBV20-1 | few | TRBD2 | TGCAGTGCTTCCCCGGGAGGGCGAACAGATACGCAGTATTTT | CSASPGGRTDTQYF
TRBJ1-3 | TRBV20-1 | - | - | TGCAGTGCTAGTCGCGGACAAAGTGGAAACACCATATATTTT | CSASRGQSGNTIYF
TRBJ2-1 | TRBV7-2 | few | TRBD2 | TGTGCCAGCAGCTTACCACGGGACTATCCGAATGAGCAGTTCTTC | CASSLPRDYPNEQFF
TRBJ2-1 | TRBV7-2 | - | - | TGTGCCAGCAGCCCGAGGGGGTCCCCCTACAATGAGCAGTTCTTC | CASSPRGSPYNEQFF
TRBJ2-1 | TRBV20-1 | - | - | TGCAGTGCTAGAACTCCGACAGACCCCTACGAGCAGTTCTTC | CSARTPTDPYEQFF
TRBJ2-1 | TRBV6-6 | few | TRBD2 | TGTGCCAGCAGTCCGACTAGCGAGGGAATCAATGAGCAGTTCTTC | CASSPTSEGINEQFF
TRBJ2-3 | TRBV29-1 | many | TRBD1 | TGCAGCGTTGGGGGACAGTCGGATACGCAGTATTTT | CSVGGQSDTQYF
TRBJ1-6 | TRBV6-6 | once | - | TGTGCCAGCAGTTACTCTCCGGCAGGGGTGTTAGGTTCACCCCTCCACTTT | CASSYSPAGVLGSPLHF
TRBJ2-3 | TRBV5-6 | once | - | TGTGCCAGCAGCTCCCTCCTCCCGGCCCCCACAGATACGCAGTATTTT | CASSSLLPAPTDTQYF
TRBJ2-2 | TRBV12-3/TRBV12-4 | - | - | TGTGCCAGCAGTTTAGGCTCAGGGCGGGACACCGGGGAGCTGTTTTTT | CASSLGSGRDTGELFF
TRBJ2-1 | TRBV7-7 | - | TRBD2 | TGTGCCAGCAGCTCCCTAGCGGATAAGAGCTCCTACAATGAGCAGTTCTTC | CASSSLADKSSYNEQFF
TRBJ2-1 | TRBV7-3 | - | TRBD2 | TGTGCCAGCAGCCCGATCTGGAGCGGGGACTGGCATGAGCAGTTCTTC | CASSPIWSGDWHEQFF
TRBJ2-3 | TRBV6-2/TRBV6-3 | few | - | TGTGCCAGCAGAACGACGGGGAGTGAGGGGTGGCACACAGATACGCAGTATTTT | CASRTTGSEGWHTDTQYF
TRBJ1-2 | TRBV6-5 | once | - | TGTGCCAGCAGTTACTCGAAGAGGGCCACTAACTATGGCTACACCTTC | CASSYSKRATNYGYTF
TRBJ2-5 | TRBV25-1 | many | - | TGTGCCAGCAGTCACCTTGCGCGTCCCTCGGAGACCCAGTACTTC | CASSHLARPSETQYF
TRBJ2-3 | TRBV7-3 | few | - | TGTGCCAGCAGCTTGGCGTCCGTGGCAGATACGCAGTATTTT | CASSLASVADTQYF
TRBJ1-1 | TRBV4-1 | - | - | TGCGCCAGCAGCCAAATTTTAAAAGGGGAGAACACTGAAGCTTTCTTT | CASSQILKGENTEAFF
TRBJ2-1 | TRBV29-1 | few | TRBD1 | TGCAGCGTTGAATCCCCACAGGGGTCCTCCTACAATGAGCAGTTCTTC | CSVESPQGSSYNEQFF
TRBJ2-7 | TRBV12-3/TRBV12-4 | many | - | TGTGCCAGCAGCCAATCCTGGGCCGAGCAGTACTTC | CASSQSWAEQYF
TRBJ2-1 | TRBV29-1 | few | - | TGCAGCGCTTCAGTCCCAACTAGCAGGAGCTACAATGAGCAGTTCTTC | CSASVPTSRSYNEQFF
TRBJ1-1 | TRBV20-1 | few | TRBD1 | TGCAGTGCTAGACCCGTGGGACAGATGAACACTGAAGCTTTCTTT | CSARPVGQMNTEAFF
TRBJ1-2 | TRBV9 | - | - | TGTGCCAGCAGCGCAGACTCGATCCGTACTTCCATCCTGGATGGCTACACCTTC | CASSADSIRTSILDGYTF
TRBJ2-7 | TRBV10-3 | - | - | TGTGCCATCAGTGACCGGCTCTACGAGCAGTACTTC | CAISDRLYEQYF
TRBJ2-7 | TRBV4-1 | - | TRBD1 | TGCGCCAGCAGCGCCCGGACAGGGGACCAAGAGACCCGGTACTTC | CASSARTGDQETRYF
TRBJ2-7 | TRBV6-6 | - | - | TGTGCCAGCAGTAACAGGGGAGGCTACGAGCAGTACTTC | CASSNRGGYEQYF
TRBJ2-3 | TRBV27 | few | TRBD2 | TGTGCCAGCAGTTTGGGACTAGCGGGAGCCACCAGGCTCTCAGATACGCAGTATTTT | CASSLGLAGATRLSDTQYF
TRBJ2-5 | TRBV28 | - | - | TGTGTCAGCAGTTTCTTAACCGAGACCCAGTACTTC | CVSSFLTETQYF
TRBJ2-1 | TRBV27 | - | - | TGTGCCAGCAGTTCCTTCGGGAACAATGAGCAGTTCTTC | CASSSFGNNEQFF
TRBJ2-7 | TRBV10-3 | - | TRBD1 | TGTGCCATCAGGGGGGACAGCCCCTACGAGCAGTACTTC | CAIRGDSPYEQYF
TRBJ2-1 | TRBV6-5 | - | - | TGTGCCAGCAGTCCTCTCTTAGGGAAGGTCGAGGATGAGCAGTTCTTC | CASSPLLGKVEDEQFF
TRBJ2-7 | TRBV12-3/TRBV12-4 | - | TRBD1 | TGTGCCGGCAGTCCCCCGGGACAGGGGGCCTACGAGCAGTACTTC | CAGSPPGQGAYEQYF
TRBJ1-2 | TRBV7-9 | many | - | TGTGCCAGCAGCTCGGGACTGGTTTATGGCTACACCTTC | CASSSGLVYGYTF
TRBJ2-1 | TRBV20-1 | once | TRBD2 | TGCAGTGCCCCACTAGCGGGGGGGCGCGATGAGCAGTTCTTC | CSAPLAGGRDEQFF
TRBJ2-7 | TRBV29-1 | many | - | TGCAGCGTCCGCACCGTTTTTCAGGGGGGCTACGAGCAGTACTTC | CSVRTVFQGGYEQYF
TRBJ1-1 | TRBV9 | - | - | TGTGCCAGCAGCCCTCATCGGGCAGGGACTGAAGCTTTCTTT | CASSPHRAGTEAFF
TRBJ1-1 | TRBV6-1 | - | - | TGTGCCAGCAGCTCCGGGACGAGCAACGCCCTGAACACTGAAGCTTTCTTT | CASSSGTSNALNTEAFF
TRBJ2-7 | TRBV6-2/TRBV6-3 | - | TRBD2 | TGTGCCAGCAGTCGAGGGACTACCTACGAGCAGGACTTC | CASSRGTTYEQDF
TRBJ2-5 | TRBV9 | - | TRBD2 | TGTGCCAGCAGCGTAGAGGGACTAGCGGGAGGGCAAGAGACCCAGTACTTC | CASSVEGLAGGQETQYF
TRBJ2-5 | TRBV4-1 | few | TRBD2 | TGCGCCAGCAGCCAGAGCGGGGGTAATACAGAGACCCAGTACTTC | CASSQSGGNTETQYF
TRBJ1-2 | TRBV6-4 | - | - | TGTGCCAGCAGTGACTCGATAGGGAGCTACACCTTC | CASSDSIGSYTF